This T cell receptor (beta chain) was recorded in a study of early T cells in non-severe SARS-CoV-2 infection. About the study: Unsorted whole-blood RNA was sequenced in bulk, leaving chains unpaired.

This clonotype was seen many times. MiXCR, applied by TCRdb to the 5' RACE reads, yields one record per CDR3 protein. Of 45,000 to 55,000 distinct CDR3 sequences in the sample, under 7.5% were seen once. The sequence was collected from an adult who was a healthcare worker with PCR-confirmed SARS-CoV-2 infection or an uninfected control (not recorded which). The specimen was whole blood.

The DNA for the CDR3 is TGTGCCAGCAGTGAGACTACAGGGGGGAAGAAGGATACGCAGTATTTT. Its translation is CASSETTGGKKDTQYF. J is TRBJ2-3 and V is TRBV25-1; 8 bases are shared with TRBD1. This CDR3 contains 16 residues. Per the germline V gene, CDR1 is MGHDK and CDR2 is SYGVNS. The V segment lost 3 bases and the J segment 6 bases; nucleotides outside the gene matches: 11.